The T cell receptor beta chain under discussion was sequenced for a study of blood T cell repertoires in COVID-19. About the study: Acute and convalescent COVID-19 samples came from the United States, Italy and Spain.

The germline V gene encodes CDR1 SGHNT and CDR2 YYREEE (reference sequence). The V end was cut by 2 bases, the J end by 13 bases, with 15 bases between. The CDR3 is 12 residues long. Method: immunoSEQ multiplex PCR; TCRdb's copy keeps in-frame clones and lacks some. The table includes some 120,000 clones, 90% detected once. Sequencing input: peripheral blood. This clonotype originated in a human donor with active COVID-19. The donor label of this sample is uncertain. This rearrangement joins TRBV5-4 to TRBJ1-1, with D unclear. CDR3 DNA sequence: TGTGCCAGCAGCTTTCGGGGATCGGAGGGTTTCTTT. Translating it yields CASSFRGSEGFF.